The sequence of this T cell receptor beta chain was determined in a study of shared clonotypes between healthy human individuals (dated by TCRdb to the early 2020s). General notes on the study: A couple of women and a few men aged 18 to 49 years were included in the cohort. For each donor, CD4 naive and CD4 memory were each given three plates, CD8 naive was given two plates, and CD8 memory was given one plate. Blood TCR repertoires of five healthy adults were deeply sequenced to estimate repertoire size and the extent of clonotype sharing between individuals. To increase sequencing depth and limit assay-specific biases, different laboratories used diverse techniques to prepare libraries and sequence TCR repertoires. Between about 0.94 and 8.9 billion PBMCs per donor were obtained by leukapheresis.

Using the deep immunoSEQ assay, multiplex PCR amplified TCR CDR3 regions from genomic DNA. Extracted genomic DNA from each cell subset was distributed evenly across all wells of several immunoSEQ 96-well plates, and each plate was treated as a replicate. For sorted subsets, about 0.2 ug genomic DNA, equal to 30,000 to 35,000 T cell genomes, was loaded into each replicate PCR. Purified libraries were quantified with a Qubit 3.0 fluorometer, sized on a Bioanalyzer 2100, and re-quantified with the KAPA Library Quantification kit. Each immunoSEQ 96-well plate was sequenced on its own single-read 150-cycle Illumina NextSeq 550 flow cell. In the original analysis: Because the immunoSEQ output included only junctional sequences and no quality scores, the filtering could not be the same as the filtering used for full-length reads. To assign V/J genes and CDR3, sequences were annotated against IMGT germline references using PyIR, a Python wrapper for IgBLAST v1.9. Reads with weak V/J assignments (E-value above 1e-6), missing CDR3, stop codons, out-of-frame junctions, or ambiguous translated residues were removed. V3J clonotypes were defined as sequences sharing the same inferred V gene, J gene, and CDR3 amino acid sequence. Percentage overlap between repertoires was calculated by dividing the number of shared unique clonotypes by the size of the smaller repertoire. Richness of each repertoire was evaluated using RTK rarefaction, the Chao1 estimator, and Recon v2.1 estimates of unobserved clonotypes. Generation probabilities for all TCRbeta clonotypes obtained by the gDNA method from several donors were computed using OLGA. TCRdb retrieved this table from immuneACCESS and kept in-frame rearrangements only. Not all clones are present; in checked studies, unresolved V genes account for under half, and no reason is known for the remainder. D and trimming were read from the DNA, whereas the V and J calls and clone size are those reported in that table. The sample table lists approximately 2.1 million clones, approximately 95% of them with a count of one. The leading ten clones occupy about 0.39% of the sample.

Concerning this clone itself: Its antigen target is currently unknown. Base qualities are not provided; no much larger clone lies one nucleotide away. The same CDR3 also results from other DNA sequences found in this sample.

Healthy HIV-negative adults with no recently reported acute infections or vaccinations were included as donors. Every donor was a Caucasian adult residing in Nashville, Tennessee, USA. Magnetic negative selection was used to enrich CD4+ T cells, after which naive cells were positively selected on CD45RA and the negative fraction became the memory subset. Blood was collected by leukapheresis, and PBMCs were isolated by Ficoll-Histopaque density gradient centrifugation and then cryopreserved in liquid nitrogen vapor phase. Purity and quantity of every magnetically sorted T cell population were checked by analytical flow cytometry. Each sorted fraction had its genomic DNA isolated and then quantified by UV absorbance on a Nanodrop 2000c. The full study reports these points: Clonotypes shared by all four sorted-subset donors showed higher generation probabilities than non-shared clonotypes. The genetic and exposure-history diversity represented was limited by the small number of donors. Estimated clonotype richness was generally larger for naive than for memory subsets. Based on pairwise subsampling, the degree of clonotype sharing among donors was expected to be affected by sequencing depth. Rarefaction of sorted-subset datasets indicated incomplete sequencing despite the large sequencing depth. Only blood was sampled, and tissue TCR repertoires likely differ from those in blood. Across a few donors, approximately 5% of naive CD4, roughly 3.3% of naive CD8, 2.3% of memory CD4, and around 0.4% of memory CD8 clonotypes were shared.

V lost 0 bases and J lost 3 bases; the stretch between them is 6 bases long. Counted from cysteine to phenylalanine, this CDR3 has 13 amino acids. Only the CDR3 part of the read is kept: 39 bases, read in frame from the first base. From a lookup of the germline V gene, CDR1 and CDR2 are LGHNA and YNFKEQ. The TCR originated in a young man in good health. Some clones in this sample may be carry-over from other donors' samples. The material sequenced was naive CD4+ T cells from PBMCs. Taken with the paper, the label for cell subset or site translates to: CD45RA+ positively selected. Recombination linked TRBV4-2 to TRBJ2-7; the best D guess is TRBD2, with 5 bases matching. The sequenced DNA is TGTGCCAGCAGCCAAGATCGGGGCTACGAGCAGTACTTC. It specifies CASSQDRGYEQYF.